Listed here are 9 T cell receptor beta chains from one sample, sequenced in a study of tissue T cells after allogeneic stem cell transplantation. The time point is: mouse harvest day 14 after allogeneic transplant. The graft held 10^6 splenic CD5+ T cells and 10^7 T-cell-depleted bone marrow cells. The method was immunoSEQ multiplex PCR; TCRdb's version includes in-frame clones alone and lacks a portion of them. Among around 3,000 clones, under 60% were seen once, and the ten largest hold around 28%. Sequencing used lymph node tissue. All receptors come from a female BALB/c mouse given C57BL/6 T cells with graft-versus-host disease after an allogeneic hematopoietic cell transplant.

As regards this clone: A far larger clone differs by one base, so this is likely a read error. Gene names and germline refer to mouse. The missing CDR3 end, 1 residue past where the read stops, is filled in from the germline J gene. This sample includes further DNA sequences coding for the same CDR3. The rearrangement links TRBV26 to TRBJ1-3, with TRBD1 matching 8 bases. The CDR3 covers 15 residues. Germline trimming cut 3 bases from V and 4 bases from J; bases unmatched to any gene: 5. Germline V lookup: CDR1 KGHPV, CDR2 FQNQEV (reference sequence). Partial CDR3 DNA: TGTGCCAGCAGTCTTGCAGGGGGCGCCGGAAATACGCTCTAT. This sequence encodes CASSLAGGAGNTLY. The entire CDR3 reads CASSLAGGAGNTLYF.

Remarks on this clone: The genes and germline here are from mouse. The CDR3 goes on 1 residue after the read ends, and that part is filled in from the germline J gene. The chain recombines TRBV15 with TRBJ2-4, with D maybe TRBD1 (7 bases). The CDR3 length is 14 residues. CDR1 is SGHND and CDR2 is FRSKSL in the germline V gene. V was cut by 1 base and J by 7 bases, with 12 bases left in between. CDR3 residues: CASSLGGGADTLYF. The sequenced part of the CDR3 DNA is TGTGCCAGCAGTTTAGGAGGGGGCGCGGACACCTTGTAC.

With regard to this clone: Each gene name is a mouse one. The read ends 1 residue before the CDR3 terminus; that terminus is restored from the germline J gene. V is TRBV3 and J is TRBJ2-2; D is perhaps TRBD1 or TRBD2 (5 bases each). The germline V gene encodes CDR1 SNHLY and CDR2 FYNGKV (reference sequence). The CDR3 covers 15 residues. Trimming took 0 bases from V and 4 from J, leaving 9 bases between them. The CDR3: CASSLALGATGQLYF. Incomplete CDR3 DNA: TGTGCCAGCAGCTTAGCGCTAGGGGCCACCGGGCAGCTCTAC.

About this clone: Any gene name here is a mouse gene name. The DNA ends 1 residue before the CDR3 does, and the rest of the CDR3 is filled in from the germline J gene. This chain links TRBV23 with TRBJ2-3; the table's D call, TRBD1, has no DNA check behind it. This CDR3 is 15 amino acids long. Germline V gene lookup returns CDR1 KGHTA and CDR2 FQNQQP. The CDR3 reads CSSSPRTGNLETLYF. CDR3 DNA (partial): TGCTCCAGCAGTCCAAGGACAGGGAATTTAGAAACGCTGTAT.

In regard to this clone: Genes here carry mouse names. The DNA read from the CDR3 is TGTGCCAGCTCTCTCGGGAATTCTGGAAATACGCTCTAT. Its translation is CASSLGNSGNTLY. The CDR3 reads in full as CASSLGNSGNTLYF. The J gene is TRBJ1-3, the V gene TRBV12-2, with D unclear. The read finishes 1 residue shy of the CDR3 end, and the germline J gene is used to complete it. The germline V and J ends were trimmed by 0 bases and 0 bases, with 5 bases remaining between them. In germline, CDR1 is SGHLS, CDR2 HYDKME. The CDR3 totals 14 residues.

As for this clone: Gene names refer to mouse genes. The read falls 1 residue short of the CDR3 end, and the missing part is taken from the germline J gene. The gene calls are TRBV20 and TRBJ1-1, with D possibly being TRBD1 (5 bases). Germline V lookup: CDR1 GFQATS, CDR2 STVNSAI. The CDR3 runs 12 residues. V was shortened by 6 bases and J by 1 base, with 9 bases between the two germline ends. Partial CDR3 DNA: TGTGGTGCCGGGGGGGTAAACACAGAAGTCTTC. This translates into CGAGGVNTEVF. The whole CDR3 region reads CGAGGVNTEVFF.

With regard to this clone: Germline and genes: mouse. The read ends 1 residue before the CDR3 terminus; that terminus is restored from the germline J gene. The V gene is TRBV26, the J gene TRBJ1-4, with D maybe TRBD1 (6 bases). Germline CDR1 is KGHPV and CDR2 is FQNQEV (reference sequence). Trimming pared 1 base from V and 7 bases from J, leaving 10 bases between. This CDR3 has 14 residues. The sequenced CDR3 bases are TGTGCCAGCAGTCTGTTGGGGGCGAGCGAAAGATTATTT. It translates to CASSLLGASERLF. The whole CDR3 sequence is CASSLLGASERLFF.

To note about this clone: The genes and germline here are from mouse. The read halts 1 residue ahead of the CDR3 end, with the missing end drawn from the germline J gene. This chain links TRBV16 with TRBJ2-3; maybe TRBD2 (6 bases). The germline V gene encodes CDR1 SGHSA and CDR2 FRNQAP. V lost 2 bases and J 1 base, leaving 10 bases between the germline ends. CDR3 length equals 15 residues. CDR3 bases read: TGTGCAAGCAGCTTACTCTTGGGGGGTGCAGAAACGCTGTAT. Protein product: CASSLLLGGAETLY. The CDR3 in its entirety is CASSLLLGGAETLYF.

On this clone: Genes and germline are mouse. The CDR3 end lies 1 residue beyond the end of the read and is filled in from the germline J gene. The rearrangement links TRBV15 to TRBJ1-1; D gene uncertain. Germline assignment: CDR1 SGHND and CDR2 FRSKSL. The CDR3 totals 11 residues. Deletions cut 6 bases from V and 9 bases from J, with 11 bases between. CDR3: CASRREGQVFF. The sequenced part of the CDR3 DNA is TGTGCCAGCAGGAGGGAGGGTCAAGTCTTC.